What follows are 11 T cell receptor beta chains derived from one specimen sequenced in a study of blood T cell repertoires in COVID-19. Produced via immunoSEQ multiplex PCR; TCRdb's table is partial and in-frame only. The repertoire has tens of thousands of clones, around nine tenths of them found once; the top ten carry about 5.8%. The sequencing sample was made of peripheral blood. The receptors stem from a human donor in a cohort sampled during active COVID-19.

This rearrangement joins TRBV9 to TRBJ2-1; TRBD2 aligns across 7 bases. The germline CDR1 and CDR2 sequences are SGDLS and YYNGEE. CDR3 length equals 16 residues. V dropped 0 bases and J dropped 4; count of bases not matched to a gene: 7. The CDR3 nucleotides read TGTGCCAGCAGCGTAGTCCCGGGGGGTACGTACAATGAGCAGTTCTTC. Protein sequence: CASSVVPGGTYNEQFF.

The chain combines TRBV10-1 with TRBJ2-1, with TRBD2 as a possible D gene (6 bases). CDR1 and CDR2 from the germline V gene are WNHNN and SYGVQD (reference sequence). This CDR3 is 16 amino acids long. V lost 0 bases and J 10 bases, leaving 19 bases between the germline ends. This chain's CDR3 is CASSESTRLSSREQFF. CDR3 in DNA: TGCGCCAGCAGTGAGTCGACTAGGCTCTCCTCCAGGGAGCAGTTCTTC.

V usage is TRBV13 and J usage is TRBJ1-1; D not resolved. The germline V gene encodes CDR1 PRHDT and CDR2 FYEKMQ (reference sequence). This CDR3 is built from 11 residues. V lost 1 base, J lost 8 bases, and 5 bases lay in between. CDR3 nucleotide sequence: TGTGCCAGCAGCTTAGTTAGAGAAGCTTTCTTT. This encodes CASSLVREAFF.

The rearrangement links TRBV13 to TRBJ2-7; 7 positions match TRBD1. V shed 0 bases and J 2 bases; nucleotides not matched to a gene: 1. The CDR3 extends over 14 amino acids. Germline CDR1 and CDR2: PRHDT and FYEKMQ (reference sequence). The CDR3 here is CASSLGDRAYEQYF. The CDR3, as DNA: TGTGCCAGCAGCTTAGGAGACAGGGCCTACGAGCAGTACTTC.

V usage is TRBV24-1 and J usage is TRBJ1-4; perhaps TRBD1 as D (6 bases). The ends were cut back, 4 bases at V and 4 bases at J, with 12 bases in the middle. The germline V gene has CDR1 KGHDR and CDR2 SFDVKD. The CDR3 has 15 amino acids. The CDR3 is CATSDSRDINEKLFF. DNA of the CDR3: TGTGCCACCAGTGACTCCCGGGACATTAATGAAAAACTGTTTTTT.

J is TRBJ2-7 and V is TRBV6-5; D is unclear. This CDR3 contains 12 residues. Looked up from germline, CDR1 is MNHEY and CDR2 is SVGAGI. Between the trimmed V and J ends, which lost 7 bases and 5 bases, there was a span of 12 bases. The chain's CDR3 is CASTLTNDEQYF. CDR3 coding DNA: TGTGCCAGCACCTTGACAAACGACGAGCAGTACTTC.

This clone turned up a few times. The V and J genes are TRBV29-1 and TRBJ1-1; D unclear. From germline, CDR1 is SQVTM and CDR2 ANQGSEA. V lost 6 bases and J lost 5, with 10 bases in between. This CDR3 region has 11 residues. The CDR3 region is CSVKRETEAFF. The CDR3, as DNA: TGCAGCGTCAAGAGGGAGACTGAAGCTTTCTTT.

Only a few counts were recorded for this clone. The chain carries TRBV14 and TRBJ2-2, with D tentatively TRBD1 (5 bases). The CDR3 is made up of 16 amino acids. Germline CDR1 and CDR2: SGHDN and FVKESK. The V end was cut by 2 bases, the J end by 1 base, with 11 bases between. CDR3 loop: CASSQMQGWNTGELFF. For the CDR3, the DNA is TGTGCCAGCAGCCAAATGCAGGGATGGAACACCGGGGAGCTGTTTTTT.

This rearrangement joins TRBV19 to TRBJ2-1; 10 bases line up with TRBD2. V dropped 7 bases and J dropped 8; count of bases not matched to a gene: 8. CDR3 size: 14 residues. Germline V gene sequence: CDR1 LNHDA, CDR2 SQIVND (reference sequence). In DNA form, the CDR3 reads TGTGCCAGTATAGCGGGGGGTCCCCCCCATGAGCAGTTCTTC. Translation gives CASIAGGPPHEQFF. The variable domain in full, with the rest retrieved from reference TRBV19 and TRBJ2-1, is DGGITQSPKYLFRKEGQNVTLSCEQNLNHDAMYWYRQDPGQGLRLIYYSQIVNDFQKGDIAEGYSVSREKKESFPLTVTSAQKNPTAFYLCASIAGGPPHEQFFGPGTRLTVL.

V and J are TRBV18 and TRBJ1-2; 7 nucleotides match TRBD1. The junction had 3 bases not matched to a gene; V was cut back by 2 bases and J by 0 bases. The CDR3 contains 15 residues. Per germline, CDR1 KGHSH and CDR2 LQKENI. CDR3 coding DNA: TGTGCCAGCTCACCAGCGACAGGGACTAACTATGGCTACACCTTC. It codes for CASSPATGTNYGYTF. The full variable domain, rest sourced from reference TRBV18 and TRBJ1-2, is NAGVMQNPRHLVRRRGQEARLRCSPMKGHSHVYWYRQLPEEGLKFMVYLQKENIIDESGMPKERFSAEFPKEGPSILRIQQVVRGDSAAYFCASSPATGTNYGYTFGSGTRLTVV.

The V gene is TRBV29-1, the J gene TRBJ2-7; 11 bases are shared with TRBD1. The germline CDR1 and CDR2 sequences are SQVTM and ANQGSEA. The CDR3 loop spans 13 amino acids. Trimming at V came to 4 bases and at J to 6 bases, leaving 5 bases not matched to a gene. The CDR3 coding sequence is TGCAGCGTTGTAGGACAGGGGGCAGGCGAGCAGTACTTC. Its translation: CSVVGQGAGEQYF.